The 22 T cell receptor beta chains below were found in one sample sequenced in a study of shared clonotypes between healthy human individuals. Assay: immunoSEQ multiplex PCR; the TCRdb copy retains only in-frame clones and omits some. There are roughly 1 million clones in the sample; about three quarters occur only once, and around 1.5% lies in the top ten. Material: memory CD4+ T cells sorted from blood. Subset: CD45RA-negative fraction. The receptors originated from a man between 18 and 29 years old in good health.

The J gene is TRBJ2-7, the V gene TRBV5-1; TRBD1 might be the D (6 bases). This CDR3 has 13 residues. The germline gives CDR1 SGHRS, CDR2 YFSETQ. V was trimmed by 3 bases and J by 6 bases, leaving 13 bases between them. This chain's CDR3 is CASSWGQFSEQYF. The CDR3 region has the DNA TGCGCCAGCAGCTGGGGACAATTTTCCGAGCAGTACTTC.

The chain employs TRBV27 and TRBJ2-5; 8 bases line up with TRBD2. The length of the CDR3 is 17 residues. The V and J ends lost 6 bases and 2 bases, in that order; junction bases with no gene match: 14. The germline gives CDR1 MNHEY, CDR2 SMNVEV (reference sequence). In nucleotides, the CDR3 is TGTGCCAGCAGCCACTATTTCAAGCGGGGGAGACAAGAGACCCAGTACTTC. It encodes CASSHYFKRGRQETQYF.

The genes are TRBV2 and TRBJ1-3; the D is unclear. V was cut by 1 base and J by 2 bases, with 6 bases left in between. Germline V gene sequence: CDR1 SNHLY, CDR2 FYNNEI. This CDR3 has 14 residues. The CDR3 protein is CASSEGVTGNTIYF. CDR3 DNA: TGTGCCAGCAGTGAAGGGGTGACTGGAAACACCATATATTTT.

The chain uses TRBV9 and TRBJ1-6; 7 bases line up with TRBD1. The CDR3 is 14 residues long. Losses at the gene ends were 4 bases for V and 8 bases for J; bases not matched to a gene: 6. The germline CDR1 and CDR2 sequences are SGDLS and YYNGEE. The CDR3 DNA sequence: TGTGCCAGCAGCCTAGGGGGCCTTGATTCACCCCTCCACTTT. This sequence encodes CASSLGGLDSPLHF.

The gene calls are TRBV11-2 and TRBJ2-7, with 11 bases that match TRBD1. Germline V gene sequence: CDR1 SGHAT, CDR2 FQNNGV. The junction had 5 bases not matched to a gene; V was cut back by 5 bases and J by 2 bases. The CDR3 length is 15 residues. The CDR3 is CASSQGQGAAYEQYF. In DNA form, the CDR3 reads TGTGCCAGCAGCCAAGGACAGGGGGCAGCCTACGAGCAGTACTTC.

CDR3 residues: CASSNVVGYNEQFF. The DNA of the CDR3 is TGTGCCAGCTCAAATGTTGTAGGGTACAATGAGCAGTTCTTC. The V gene is TRBV18, the J gene TRBJ2-1; D call uncertain. CDR3 length: 14 residues. CDR1 KGHSH and CDR2 LQKENI come from the germline V gene. The V end lost 5 bases, the J end lost 4 bases, and 12 bases lay between the germline ends.

This clone appeared many times. The rearrangement uses TRBV6-1 and TRBJ2-5; maybe TRBD1 (5 bases). Germline V CDR1 and CDR2: MNHNS, SASEGT. There are 14 residues in the CDR3. V lost 9 bases and J lost 2, with 16 bases in between. CDR3 residues: CASGAASIQETQYF. The CDR3 region has the DNA TGTGCCAGTGGGGCGGCCTCTATACAAGAGACCCAGTACTTC.

The chain carries TRBV18 and TRBJ2-1; D uncertain. The CDR3 is 13 amino acids. CDR1 and CDR2 from the germline V gene are KGHSH and LQKENI. Trimming left V 5 bases short and J 8 bases short, with 13 bases between. The DNA for the CDR3 is TGTGCCAGCTCAGATGGGATTTGGGATGAGCAGTTCTTC. Protein product: CASSDGIWDEQFF.

This clone has only a few counts. The identical CDR3 is also encoded by other nucleotide sequences in the sample. The chain links TRBV5-1 to TRBJ2-5; D not resolved. V gave up 2 bases and J gave up 0 bases, with 2 bases separating them. CDR3 length equals 12 residues. Per germline, CDR1 SGHRS and CDR2 YFSETQ. The DNA of the CDR3 is TGCGCCAGCAGCTTCAACCAAGAGACCCAGTACTTC. Protein product: CASSFNQETQYF.

The gene calls are TRBV5-1 and TRBJ2-1; 8 bases agree with TRBD2. CDR1 is SGHRS, CDR2 YFSETQ, per germline. The J segment lost 8 bases and the V segment lost 0 bases, leaving 7 bases of the junction unmatched. This CDR3 has 15 residues. DNA of the CDR3: TGCGCCAGCAGCTTGGATAGACTAGCGATAGATGAGCAGTTCTTC. Encoded protein: CASSLDRLAIDEQFF. The full variable domain, its missing parts supplied by reference TRBV5-1 and TRBJ2-1, is KAGVTQTPRYLIKTRGQQVTLSCSPISGHRSVSWYQQTPGQGLQFLFEYFSETQRNKGNFPGRFSGRQFSNSRSEMNVSTLELGDSALYLCASSLDRLAIDEQFFGPGTRLTVL.

Only a few counts were recorded for this clone. This chain connects TRBV7-9 to TRBJ1-2, with 9 positions matching TRBD1. V lost 2 bases and J lost 6; bases outside the gene matches: 7. The V gene's germline CDR1 is SEHNR and CDR2 FQNEAQ (reference sequence). This CDR3 comprises 15 residues. DNA of the CDR3: TGTGCCAGCAGCTTAACAGGGACAGGGCTTGATGGCTACACCTTC. Translated, it gives CASSLTGTGLDGYTF.

About this clone: Other DNA sequences of this sample code for an identical CDR3. The chain uses TRBV5-1 and TRBJ2-5; possible D gene TRBD2, 6 bases. Germline CDR1 is SGHRS and CDR2 is YFSETQ. Trimming removed 4 bases from V and 4 bases from J, with 14 bases in between. The CDR3 runs 14 residues. The CDR3 here is CASSGGPTRETQYF. The CDR3 DNA reads as TGCGCCAGCAGCGGAGGGCCTACACGAGAGACCCAGTACTTC.

V is TRBV4-1 and J is TRBJ1-2; no clear D gene. Germline V CDR1 and CDR2: MGHRA, YSYEKL. The CDR3 consists of 14 residues. V was trimmed by 0 bases and J by 8 bases, leaving 13 bases between them. DNA of the CDR3: TGCGCCAGCAGCCAAGATGGGGTCTCAAGAGGCTACACCTTC. It codes for CASSQDGVSRGYTF.

On this clone: Within the sample, other DNA sequences also encode this same CDR3. The genes are TRBV7-2 and TRBJ2-7; a weak D match, TRBD2 (5 bases). The germline gives CDR1 SGHTA, CDR2 FQGNSA. Trimming removed 6 bases at V and 4 bases at J, with 16 bases between. The CDR3 has 14 residues. The CDR3 DNA is TGTGCCAGCAGTTTCGGGCCTAGCAGTTACGAGCAGTACTTC. Translated, it gives CASSFGPSSYEQYF.

This chain links TRBV10-3 with TRBJ2-1; 7 nucleotides align to TRBD1. The CDR3 sequence is 13 residues long. V lost 9 bases, J lost 5 bases, and 7 bases stayed unmatched. Germline V gene sequence: CDR1 ENHRY, CDR2 SYGVKD. CDR3 DNA sequence: TGTGCCATTAGGAGGCAGGGGGACAATGAGCAGTTCTTC. Protein sequence: CAIRRQGDNEQFF.

Remarks on this clone: The junction does not match germline at one end; this may be a read error. The chain is built from TRBV7-7 and TRBJ2-5; D uncertain. This CDR3 contains 13 residues. Germline CDR1 reads SSHAT; CDR2 reads FNYEAQ (reference sequence). CDR3 region: CASSLWAQETQYF. The CDR3 coding sequence is TGTGCTAGCAGCTTATGGGCCCAAGAGACCCAGTACTTC.

This clone has just a few counts. Other DNA sequences in this specimen translate into the identical CDR3. The genes are TRBV7-9 and TRBJ1-5; D possibly corresponds to TRBD1 (6 bases). The germline gives CDR1 SEHNR, CDR2 FQNEAQ (reference sequence). V dropped 5 bases and J dropped 3 bases, with 8 bases sitting between them. The CDR3 consists of 13 residues. In DNA form, the CDR3 reads TGTGCCAGCAGCCAGGGGTCCAATCAGCCCCAGCATTTT. Encoded protein: CASSQGSNQPQHF.

This clone was recorded once. The J gene is TRBJ2-7, the V gene TRBV5-1, with TRBD2 matching over 11 bases. This CDR3 has 16 amino acids. The germline gives CDR1 SGHRS, CDR2 YFSETQ. The J segment lost 0 bases and the V segment lost 4 bases, leaving 6 bases of the junction unmatched. This chain's CDR3 is CASSPETSGTSYEQYF. CDR3 coding DNA: TGCGCCAGCAGCCCGGAGACTAGCGGGACCTCCTACGAGCAGTACTTC.

The chain has TRBV30 and TRBJ1-2; unclear D gene. The CDR3 has 13 residues. Germline CDR1 GTSNPN, CDR2 SVGIG (reference sequence). Here the CDR3 DNA reads TGTTGCGTAGGCCAAACCAGAAACTATGGCTACACCTTC. This translates into CCVGQTRNYGYTF.

The J gene is TRBJ1-5, the V gene TRBV28; 9 nucleotides line up with TRBD1. This CDR3 spans 14 amino acids. J lost 6 bases, V lost 6 bases, and 6 bases had no gene match. Looked up from germline, CDR1 is MDHEN and CDR2 is SYDVKM. The CDR3 sequence is CASRLQGASQPQHF. CDR3 nucleotides: TGTGCCAGCAGGCTACAGGGGGCGAGTCAGCCCCAGCATTTT.

This clone showed up just a few times. This chain connects TRBV28 to TRBJ1-1; no clear D. The CDR3 extends over 14 amino acids. Trimming removed 2 bases from V and 1 base from J, with 8 bases in between. Germline CDR1 is MDHEN and CDR2 is SYDVKM. For the CDR3, the DNA is TGTGCCAGCAGTTTAAAGCCGGGGAACACTGAAGCTTTCTTT. This translates into CASSLKPGNTEAFF.

Details on this clone: Other nucleotide sequences in the sample specify the same CDR3. The V and J genes are TRBV5-1 and TRBJ2-7; TRBD1 aligns across 8 bases. CDR1 is SGHRS, CDR2 YFSETQ, per germline. The V gene end was trimmed by 4 bases and the J gene end by 3 bases; junction bases not matched to a gene: 3. This CDR3 contains 13 residues. The CDR3 DNA is TGCGCCAGCAGCCTTGACAGGGGCTACGAGCAGTACTTC. It specifies CASSLDRGYEQYF. The full variable domain, rest sourced from reference TRBV5-1 and TRBJ2-7, is KAGVTQTPRYLIKTRGQQVTLSCSPISGHRSVSWYQQTPGQGLQFLFEYFSETQRNKGNFPGRFSGRQFSNSRSEMNVSTLELGDSALYLCASSLDRGYEQYFGPGTRLTVT.